This T cell receptor (beta chain) derives from a study of cytomegalovirus exposure and HLA in healthy donors. Study-level findings and limits: Previously analyzed data showed that most TCR beta V segments were productive at a frequency of about 90% or about 30%. Likely technical artifact: a cluster of highly shared sequence variants. In a later analysis, parvovirus B19, influenza, CMV and Epstein-Barr virus appeared linked to several top co-occurrence clusters.

About this clone: Its antigen is currently unknown.

Primers: 60 Vbeta forward and 13 Jbeta reverse. Profiling relied on immunoSEQ multiplex PCR, and the TCRdb table lists in-frame clones only, not all of them. The data contain approximately 150,000 clones, roughly 80% of them seen just once; the ten biggest clones take up 11%. After removal of 4 bases from V and 3 bases from J, the junction contained 8 bases not matched to a gene. In germline, CDR1 is MDHEN, CDR2 SYDVKM. The CDR3 runs 16 residues. The sequenced sample was PBMCs. The origin of this receptor is a man between 18 and 35 years old in good health and CMV-seropositive. The chain recombines TRBV28 with TRBJ1-2; 10 nucleotides align to TRBD1. The CDR3 loop is CASSSGTGESYYGYTF. The CDR3, as DNA: TGTGCCAGCAGTTCCGGGACAGGGGAATCCTACTATGGCTACACCTTC.